This TCR beta chain was obtained from a study of shared clonotypes between healthy human individuals. Repertoires were generated with immunoSEQ multiplex PCR, while TCRdb's copy carries only in-frame clones and drops some. In the table there are 850,000 to 1,200,000 clones, under 80% of which are singletons. The V and J ends lost 0 bases and 1 base respectively, with 3 bases between them. Germline CDR1 reads SEHNR; CDR2 reads FQNEAQ (reference sequence). The CDR3 contains 13 residues. On this clone itself: This likely came from a read error, as a far larger clone is one base away. Other DNA sequences from this sample encode an identical CDR3 as well.

The chain carries TRBV7-9 and TRBJ1-1, with D uncertain. Sequences were obtained from memory CD4+ T cells sorted from blood. Subset here: CD45RA-negative fraction. The clonotype originates from a man aged 18 to 35 in good health. The CDR3 sequence is CASSLAENTEAFF. CDR3 nucleotide sequence: TGTGCCAGCAGCTTAGCAGAGAACACTGAAGCTTTCTTT.